This T cell receptor (beta chain) was found in a study of shared clonotypes between healthy human individuals. The CDR3 sequence is 16 residues long. Germline loops: CDR1 LGHNA, CDR2 YSLEER. J lost 4 bases, V lost 1 base, and 8 bases had no gene match. Generated by immunoSEQ multiplex PCR, the TCRdb table keeps only in-frame clones and is missing some. The table has 1 million to 1.3 million clones, approximately 80% seen once. Many counts were recorded for this clone. The sequence was collected from a man in his late teens or twenties in good health. Some clones in this sample may be carry-over from other donors' samples. This chain uses TRBV4-3 with TRBJ2-7, with TRBD1 matching over 9 bases. The specimen sequenced was memory CD4+ T cells from PBMCs. Subset of the sample: CD45RA-negative fraction. CDR3: CASSQAMGQGTYEQYF. CDR3 nucleotides: TGCGCCAGCAGCCAAGCGATGGGACAGGGAACATACGAGCAGTACTTC.